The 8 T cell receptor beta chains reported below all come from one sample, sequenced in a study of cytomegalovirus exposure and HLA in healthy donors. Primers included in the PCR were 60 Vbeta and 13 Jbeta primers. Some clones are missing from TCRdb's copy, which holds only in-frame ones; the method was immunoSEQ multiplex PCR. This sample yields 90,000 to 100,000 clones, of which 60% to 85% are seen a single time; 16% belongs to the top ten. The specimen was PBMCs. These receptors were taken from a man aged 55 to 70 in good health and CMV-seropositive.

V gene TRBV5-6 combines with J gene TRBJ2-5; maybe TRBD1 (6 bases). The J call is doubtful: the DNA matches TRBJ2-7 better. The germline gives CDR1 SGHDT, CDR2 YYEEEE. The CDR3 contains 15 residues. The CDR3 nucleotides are TGTGCCAGCAGCTTGGCAGGGGTCGGACTCTACGAGCAGTACTTC. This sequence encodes CASSLAGVGLYEQYF.

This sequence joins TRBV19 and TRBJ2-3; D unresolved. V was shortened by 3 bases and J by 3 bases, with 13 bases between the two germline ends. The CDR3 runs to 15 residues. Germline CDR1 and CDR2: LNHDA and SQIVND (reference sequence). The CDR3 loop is CASSMERVETDTQYF. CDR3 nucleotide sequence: TGTGCCAGTAGTATGGAACGGGTTGAGACAGATACGCAGTATTTT.

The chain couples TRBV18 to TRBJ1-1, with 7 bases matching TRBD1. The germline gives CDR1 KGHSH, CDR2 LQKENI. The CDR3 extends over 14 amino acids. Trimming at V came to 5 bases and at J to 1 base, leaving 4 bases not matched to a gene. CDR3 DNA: TGTGCCAGCTCAACCCAGGGGGAGAACACTGAAGCTTTCTTT. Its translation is CASSTQGENTEAFF.

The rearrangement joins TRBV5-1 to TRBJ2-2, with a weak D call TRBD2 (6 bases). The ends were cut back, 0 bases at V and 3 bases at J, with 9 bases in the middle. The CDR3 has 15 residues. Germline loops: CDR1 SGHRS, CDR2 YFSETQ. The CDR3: CASSLVRGDTGELFF. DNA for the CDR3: TGCGCCAGCAGCTTGGTGCGGGGCGACACCGGGGAGCTGTTTTTT.

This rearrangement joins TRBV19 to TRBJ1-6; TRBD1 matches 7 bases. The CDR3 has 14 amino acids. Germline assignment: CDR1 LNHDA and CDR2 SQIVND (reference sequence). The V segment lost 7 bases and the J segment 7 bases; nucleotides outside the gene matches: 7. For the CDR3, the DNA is TGTGCCAGTAATCCCGGGACAGCAAATTCACCCCTCCACTTT. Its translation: CASNPGTANSPLHF.

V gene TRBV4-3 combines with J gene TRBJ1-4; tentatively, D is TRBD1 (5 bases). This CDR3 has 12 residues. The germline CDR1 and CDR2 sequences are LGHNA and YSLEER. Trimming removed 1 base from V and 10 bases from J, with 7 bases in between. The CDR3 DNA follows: TGCGCCAGCAGCCAAGGGGGGGGAAAACTGTTTTTT. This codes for CASSQGGGKLFF.

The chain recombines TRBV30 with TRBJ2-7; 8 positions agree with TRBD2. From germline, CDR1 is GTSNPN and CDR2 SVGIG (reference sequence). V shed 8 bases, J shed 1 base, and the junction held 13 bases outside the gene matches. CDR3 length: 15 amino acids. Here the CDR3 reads CALTNGGAGSYEQYF. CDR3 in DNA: TGTGCCCTCACTAACGGGGGGGCAGGGTCCTACGAGCAGTACTTC.

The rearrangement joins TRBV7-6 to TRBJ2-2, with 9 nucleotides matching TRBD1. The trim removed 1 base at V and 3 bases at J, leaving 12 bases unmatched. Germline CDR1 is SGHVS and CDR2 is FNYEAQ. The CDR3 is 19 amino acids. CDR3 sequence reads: CASSLGSGTGRFDTGELFF. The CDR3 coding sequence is TGTGCCAGCAGCTTAGGTTCGGGGACAGGGCGGTTCGACACCGGGGAGCTGTTTTTT.